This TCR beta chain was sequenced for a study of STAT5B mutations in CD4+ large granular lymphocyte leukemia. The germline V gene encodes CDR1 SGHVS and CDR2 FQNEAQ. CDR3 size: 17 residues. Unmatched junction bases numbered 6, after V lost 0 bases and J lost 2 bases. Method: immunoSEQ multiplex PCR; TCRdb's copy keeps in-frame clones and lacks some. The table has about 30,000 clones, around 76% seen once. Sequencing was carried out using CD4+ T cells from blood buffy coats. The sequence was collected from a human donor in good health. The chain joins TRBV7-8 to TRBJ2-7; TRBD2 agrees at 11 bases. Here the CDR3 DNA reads TGTGCCAGCAGCTTAGCCTCGGGACTAGCGGTTACCTACGAGCAGTACTTC. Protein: CASSLASGLAVTYEQYF.